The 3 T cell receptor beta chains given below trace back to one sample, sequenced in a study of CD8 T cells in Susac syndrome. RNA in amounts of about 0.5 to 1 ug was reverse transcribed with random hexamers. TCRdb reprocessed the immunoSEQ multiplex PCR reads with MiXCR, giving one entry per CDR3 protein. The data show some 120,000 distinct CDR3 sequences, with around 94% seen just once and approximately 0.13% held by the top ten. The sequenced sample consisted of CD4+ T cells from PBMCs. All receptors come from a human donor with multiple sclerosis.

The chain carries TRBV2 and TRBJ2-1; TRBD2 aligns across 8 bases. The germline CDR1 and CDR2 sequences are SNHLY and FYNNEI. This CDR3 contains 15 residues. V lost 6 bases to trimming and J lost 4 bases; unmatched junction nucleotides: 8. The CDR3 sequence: CASRKRERAYNEQFF. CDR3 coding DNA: TGTGCCAGCAGGAAGCGGGAGCGAGCTTACAATGAGCAGTTCTTC. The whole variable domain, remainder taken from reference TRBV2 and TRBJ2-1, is EPEVTQTPSHQVTQMGQEVILRCVPISNHLYFYWYRQILGQKVEFLVSFYNNEISEKSEIFDDQFSVERPDGSNFTLKIRSTKLEDSAMYFCASRKRERAYNEQFFGPGTRLTVL.

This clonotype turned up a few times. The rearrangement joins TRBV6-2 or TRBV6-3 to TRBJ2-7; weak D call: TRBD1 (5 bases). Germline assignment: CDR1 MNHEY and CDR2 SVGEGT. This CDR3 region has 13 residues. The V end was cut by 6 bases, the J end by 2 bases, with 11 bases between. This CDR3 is CASSRRTPYEQYF. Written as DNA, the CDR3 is TGTGCCAGCAGCCGACGGACACCCTACGAGCAGTACTTC.

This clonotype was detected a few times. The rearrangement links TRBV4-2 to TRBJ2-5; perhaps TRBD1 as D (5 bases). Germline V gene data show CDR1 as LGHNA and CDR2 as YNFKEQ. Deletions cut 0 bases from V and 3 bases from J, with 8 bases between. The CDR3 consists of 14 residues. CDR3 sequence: CASSQDQGEETQYF. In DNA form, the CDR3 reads TGTGCCAGCAGCCAAGACCAAGGGGAAGAGACCCAGTACTTC.